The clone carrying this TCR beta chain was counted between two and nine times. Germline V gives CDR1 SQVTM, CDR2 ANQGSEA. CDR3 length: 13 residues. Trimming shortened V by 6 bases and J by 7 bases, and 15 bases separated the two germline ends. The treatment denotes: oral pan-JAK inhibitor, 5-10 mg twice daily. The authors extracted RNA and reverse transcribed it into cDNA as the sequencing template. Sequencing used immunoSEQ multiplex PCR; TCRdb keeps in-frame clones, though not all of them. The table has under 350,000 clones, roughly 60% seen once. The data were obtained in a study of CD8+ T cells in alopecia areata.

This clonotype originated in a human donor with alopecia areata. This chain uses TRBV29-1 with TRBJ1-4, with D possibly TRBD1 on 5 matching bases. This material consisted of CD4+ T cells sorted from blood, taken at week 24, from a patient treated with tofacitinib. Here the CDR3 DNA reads TGCAGCGTCACCAGGGAGTTCGGTGAAAAACTGTTTTTT. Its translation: CSVTREFGEKLFF.